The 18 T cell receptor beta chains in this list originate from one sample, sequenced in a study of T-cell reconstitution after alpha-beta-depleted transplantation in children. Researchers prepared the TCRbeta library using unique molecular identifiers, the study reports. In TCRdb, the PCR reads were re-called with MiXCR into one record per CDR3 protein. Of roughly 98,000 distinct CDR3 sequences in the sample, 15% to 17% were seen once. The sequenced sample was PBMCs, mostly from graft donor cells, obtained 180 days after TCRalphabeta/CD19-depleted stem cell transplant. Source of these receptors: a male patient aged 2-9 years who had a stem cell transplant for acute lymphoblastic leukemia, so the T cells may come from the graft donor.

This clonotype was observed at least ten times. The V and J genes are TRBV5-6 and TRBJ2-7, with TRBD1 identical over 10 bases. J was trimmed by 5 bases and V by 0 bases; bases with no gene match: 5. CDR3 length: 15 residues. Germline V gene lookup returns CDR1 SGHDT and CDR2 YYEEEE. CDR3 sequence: CASSLVGTGVDEQYF. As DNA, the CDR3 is TGTGCCAGCAGCTTGGTCGGGACAGGGGTGGACGAGCAGTACTTC.

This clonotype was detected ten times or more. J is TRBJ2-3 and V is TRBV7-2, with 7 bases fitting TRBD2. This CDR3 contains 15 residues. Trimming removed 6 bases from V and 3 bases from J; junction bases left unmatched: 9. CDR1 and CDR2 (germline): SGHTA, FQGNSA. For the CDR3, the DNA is TGTGCCAGCAGTCCCGGACTAGAACATACAGATACGCAGTATTTT. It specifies CASSPGLEHTDTQYF.

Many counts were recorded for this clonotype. The CDR3 nucleotides read TGTGCCAGCGGGACAGGGGCCCCCTACGAGCAGTACTTC. Translating gives CASGTGAPYEQYF. The rearrangement uses TRBV25-1 and TRBJ2-7; TRBD1 agrees at 10 bases. This CDR3 contains 13 residues. Losses at the gene ends were 8 bases for V and 2 bases for J; bases not matched to a gene: 3. The germline V gene encodes CDR1 MGHDK and CDR2 SYGVNS.

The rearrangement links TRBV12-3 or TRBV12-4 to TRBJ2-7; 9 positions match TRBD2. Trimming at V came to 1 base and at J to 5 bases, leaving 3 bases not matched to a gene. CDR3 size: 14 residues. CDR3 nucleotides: TGTGCCAGCAGTTTAGGTAGCGGGGGCCACGAGCAGTACTTC. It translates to CASSLGSGGHEQYF.

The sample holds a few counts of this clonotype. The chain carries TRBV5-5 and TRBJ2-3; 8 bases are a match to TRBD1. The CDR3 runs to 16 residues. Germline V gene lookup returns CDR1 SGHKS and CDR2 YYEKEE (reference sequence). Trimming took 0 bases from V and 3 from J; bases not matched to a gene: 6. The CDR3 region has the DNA TGTGCCAGCAGCTTGGGGGCAGGGGGCAGAACAGATACGCAGTATTTT. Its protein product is CASSLGAGGRTDTQYF.

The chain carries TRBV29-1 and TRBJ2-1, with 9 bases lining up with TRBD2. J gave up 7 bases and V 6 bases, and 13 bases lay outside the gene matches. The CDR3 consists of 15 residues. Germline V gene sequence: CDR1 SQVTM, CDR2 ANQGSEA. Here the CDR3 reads CSVNAAGGGWNEQFF. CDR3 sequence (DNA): TGCAGCGTGAATGCAGCGGGGGGCGGATGGAATGAGCAGTTCTTC.

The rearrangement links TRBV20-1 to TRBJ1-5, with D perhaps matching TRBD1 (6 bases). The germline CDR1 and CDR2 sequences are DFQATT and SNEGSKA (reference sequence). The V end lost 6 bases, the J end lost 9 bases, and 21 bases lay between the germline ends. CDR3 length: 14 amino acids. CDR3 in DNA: TGCAGTGCAATCGCAGGGGCAGGAGGGAGGCCCCAGCATTTT. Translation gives CSAIAGAGGRPQHF.

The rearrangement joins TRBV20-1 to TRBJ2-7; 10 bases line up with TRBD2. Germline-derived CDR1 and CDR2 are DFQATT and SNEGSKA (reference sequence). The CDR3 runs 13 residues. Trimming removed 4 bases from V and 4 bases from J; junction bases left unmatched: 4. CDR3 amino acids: CSATGLAAYEQYF. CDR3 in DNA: TGCAGTGCTACTGGACTAGCGGCGTACGAGCAGTACTTC.

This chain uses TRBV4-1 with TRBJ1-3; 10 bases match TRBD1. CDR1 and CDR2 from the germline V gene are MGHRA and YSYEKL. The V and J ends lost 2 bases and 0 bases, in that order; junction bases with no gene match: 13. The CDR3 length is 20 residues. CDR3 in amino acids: CASSQSLPGQGRSSGNTIYF. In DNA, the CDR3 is TGCGCCAGCAGCCAATCCCTTCCGGGACAGGGGAGATCCTCTGGAAACACCATATATTTT.

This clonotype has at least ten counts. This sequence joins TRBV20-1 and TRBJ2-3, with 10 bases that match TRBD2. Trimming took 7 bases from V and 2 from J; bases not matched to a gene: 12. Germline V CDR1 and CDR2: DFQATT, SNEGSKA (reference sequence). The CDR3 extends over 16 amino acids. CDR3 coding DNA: TGCAGTGTCAGAGCCCCTAGCGGGGGCCTCACAGATACGCAGTATTTT. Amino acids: CSVRAPSGGLTDTQYF.

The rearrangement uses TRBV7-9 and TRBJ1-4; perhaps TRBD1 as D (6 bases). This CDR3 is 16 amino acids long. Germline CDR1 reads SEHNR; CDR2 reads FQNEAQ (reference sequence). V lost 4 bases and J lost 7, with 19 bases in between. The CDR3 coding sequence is TGTGCCAGCAGCTCAAGCTTCCCCGGAGGGGGTGAAAAACTGTTTTTT. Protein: CASSSSFPGGGEKLFF.

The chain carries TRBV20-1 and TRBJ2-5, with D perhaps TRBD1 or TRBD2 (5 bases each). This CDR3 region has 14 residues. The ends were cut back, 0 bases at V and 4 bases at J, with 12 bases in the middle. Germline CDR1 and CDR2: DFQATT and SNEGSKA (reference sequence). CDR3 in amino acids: CSARELGEGETQYF. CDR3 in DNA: TGCAGTGCTAGAGAACTAGGGGAAGGAGAGACCCAGTACTTC.

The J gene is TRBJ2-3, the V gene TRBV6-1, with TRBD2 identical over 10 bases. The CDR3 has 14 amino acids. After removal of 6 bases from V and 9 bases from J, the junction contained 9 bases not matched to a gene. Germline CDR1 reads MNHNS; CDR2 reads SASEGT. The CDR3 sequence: CASSTGTSASTQYF. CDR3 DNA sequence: TGTGCCAGCAGCACCGGGACTAGCGCTTCGACGCAGTATTTT.

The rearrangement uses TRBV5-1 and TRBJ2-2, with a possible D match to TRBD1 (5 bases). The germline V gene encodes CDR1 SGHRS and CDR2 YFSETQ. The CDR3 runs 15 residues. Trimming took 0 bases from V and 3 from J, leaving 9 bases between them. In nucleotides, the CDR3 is TGCGCCAGCAGCTTGGGTGGGGCCTACACCGGGGAGCTGTTTTTT. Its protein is CASSLGGAYTGELFF. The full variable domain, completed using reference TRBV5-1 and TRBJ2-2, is KAGVTQTPRYLIKTRGQQVTLSCSPISGHRSVSWYQQTPGQGLQFLFEYFSETQRNKGNFPGRFSGRQFSNSRSEMNVSTLELGDSALYLCASSLGGAYTGELFFGEGSRLTVL.

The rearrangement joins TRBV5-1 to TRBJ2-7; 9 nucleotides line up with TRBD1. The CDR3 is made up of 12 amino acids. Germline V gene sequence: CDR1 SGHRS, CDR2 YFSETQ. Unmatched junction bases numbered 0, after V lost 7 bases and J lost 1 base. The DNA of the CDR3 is TGCGCCAGCGGGACAGGGTCCTACGAGCAGTACTTC. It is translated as CASGTGSYEQYF.

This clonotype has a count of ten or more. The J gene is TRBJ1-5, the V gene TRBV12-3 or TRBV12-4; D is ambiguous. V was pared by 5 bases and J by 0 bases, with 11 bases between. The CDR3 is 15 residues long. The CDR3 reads CASSTWQDSNQPQHF. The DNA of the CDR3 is TGTGCCAGCAGTACCTGGCAGGATAGCAATCAGCCCCAGCATTTT.

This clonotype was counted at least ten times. CDR3 amino acids: CASSLGPSRETQYF. For the CDR3, the DNA is TGTGCCAGCAGCTTAGGACCTTCCCGGGAGACCCAGTACTTC. The chain carries TRBV7-6 and TRBJ2-5; D is unresolved. V lost 1 base and J lost 5, with 11 bases in between. The germline CDR1 and CDR2 sequences are SGHVS and FNYEAQ. The CDR3 loop spans 14 amino acids.

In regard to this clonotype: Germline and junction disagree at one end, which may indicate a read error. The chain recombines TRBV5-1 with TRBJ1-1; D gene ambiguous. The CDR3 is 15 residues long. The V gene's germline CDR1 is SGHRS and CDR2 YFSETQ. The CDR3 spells CVSSLERIPNTEAFF. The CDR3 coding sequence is TGCGTCAGCAGCCTGGAGCGGATTCCGAACACTGAAGCTTTCTTT.